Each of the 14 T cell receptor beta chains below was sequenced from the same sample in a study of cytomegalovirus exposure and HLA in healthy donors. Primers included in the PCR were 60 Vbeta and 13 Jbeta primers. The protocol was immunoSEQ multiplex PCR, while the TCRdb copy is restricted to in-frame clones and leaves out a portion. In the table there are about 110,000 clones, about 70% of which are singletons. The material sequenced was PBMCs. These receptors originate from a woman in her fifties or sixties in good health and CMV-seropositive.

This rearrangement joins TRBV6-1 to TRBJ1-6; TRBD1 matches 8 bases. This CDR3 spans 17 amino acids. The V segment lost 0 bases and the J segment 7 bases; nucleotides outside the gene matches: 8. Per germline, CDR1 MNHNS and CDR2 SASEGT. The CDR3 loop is CASSEAKDRGGNSPLHF. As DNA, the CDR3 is TGTGCCAGCAGTGAAGCCAAAGACAGGGGAGGCAATTCACCCCTCCACTTT.

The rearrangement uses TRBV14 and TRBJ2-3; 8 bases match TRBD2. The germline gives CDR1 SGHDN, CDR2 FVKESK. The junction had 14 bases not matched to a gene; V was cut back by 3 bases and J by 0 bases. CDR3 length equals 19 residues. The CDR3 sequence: CASSHPRGGAPRSTDTQYF. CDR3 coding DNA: TGTGCCAGCAGCCACCCCCGGGGGGGGGCCCCTCGGAGCACAGATACGCAGTATTTT.

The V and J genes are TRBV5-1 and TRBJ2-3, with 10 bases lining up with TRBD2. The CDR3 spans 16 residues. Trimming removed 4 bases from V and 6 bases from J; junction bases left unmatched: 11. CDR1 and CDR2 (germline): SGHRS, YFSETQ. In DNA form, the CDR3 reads TGCGCCAGCAGCCGTAGACTAGCGGGCGGCTGGGATACGCAGTATTTT. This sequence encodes CASSRRLAGGWDTQYF.

The CDR3 bases are TGTGCCAGCTCACCTCTCGGAGGGATGGCCTATAATTCACCCCTCCACTTT. Amino acid sequence: CASSPLGGMAYNSPLHF. J is TRBJ1-6 and V is TRBV18; D ambiguous. CDR1 is KGHSH, CDR2 LQKENI, per germline. The length of the CDR3 is 17 residues. The V and J ends lost 3 bases and 2 bases respectively, with 14 bases between them.

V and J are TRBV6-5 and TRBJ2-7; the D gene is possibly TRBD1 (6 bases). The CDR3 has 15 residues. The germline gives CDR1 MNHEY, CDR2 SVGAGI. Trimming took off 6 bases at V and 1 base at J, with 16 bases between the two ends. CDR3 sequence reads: CASSTTGLGSYEQYF. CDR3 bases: TGTGCCAGCAGCACTACAGGGTTGGGGTCCTACGAGCAGTACTTC.

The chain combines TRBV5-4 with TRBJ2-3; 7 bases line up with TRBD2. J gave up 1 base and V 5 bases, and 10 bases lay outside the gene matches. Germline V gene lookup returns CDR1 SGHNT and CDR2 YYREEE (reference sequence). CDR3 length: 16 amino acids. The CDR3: CASSNEVGGGTDTQYF. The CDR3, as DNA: TGTGCCAGCAGTAACGAGGTGGGGGGGGGCACAGATACGCAGTATTTT. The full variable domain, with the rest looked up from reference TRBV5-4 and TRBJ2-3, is ETGVTQSPTHLIKTRGQQVTLRCSSQSGHNTVSWYQQALGQGPQFIFQYYREEENGRGNFPPRFSGLQFPNYSSELNVNALELDDSALYLCASSNEVGGGTDTQYFGPGTRLTVL.

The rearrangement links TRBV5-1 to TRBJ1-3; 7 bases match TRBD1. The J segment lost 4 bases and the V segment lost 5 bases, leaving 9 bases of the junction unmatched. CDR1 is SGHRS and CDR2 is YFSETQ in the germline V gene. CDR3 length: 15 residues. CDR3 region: CASRVGTAGGNTIYF. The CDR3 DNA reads TGCGCCAGCAGAGTAGGGACAGCCGGGGGAAACACCATATATTTT. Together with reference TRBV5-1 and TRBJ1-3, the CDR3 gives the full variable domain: KAGVTQTPRYLIKTRGQQVTLSCSPISGHRSVSWYQQTPGQGLQFLFEYFSETQRNKGNFPGRFSGRQFSNSRSEMNVSTLELGDSALYLCASRVGTAGGNTIYFGEGSWLTVV.

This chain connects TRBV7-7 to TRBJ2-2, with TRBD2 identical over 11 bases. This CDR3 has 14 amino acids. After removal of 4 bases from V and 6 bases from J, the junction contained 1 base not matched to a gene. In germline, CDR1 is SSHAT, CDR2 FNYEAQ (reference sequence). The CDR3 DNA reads TGTGCCAGCAGCTCACTAGCGGGGGCCGGGGAGCTGTTTTTT. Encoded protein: CASSSLAGAGELFF.

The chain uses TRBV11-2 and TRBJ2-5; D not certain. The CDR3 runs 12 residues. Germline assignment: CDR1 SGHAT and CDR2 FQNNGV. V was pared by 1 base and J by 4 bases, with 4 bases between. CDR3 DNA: TGTGCCAGCAGCTTAGTTAGAGAGACCCAGTACTTC. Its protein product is CASSLVRETQYF.

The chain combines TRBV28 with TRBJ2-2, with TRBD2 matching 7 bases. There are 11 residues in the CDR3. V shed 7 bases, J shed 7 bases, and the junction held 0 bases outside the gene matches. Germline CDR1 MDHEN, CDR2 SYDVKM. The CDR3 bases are TGTGCCAGCACGGGGGGCGGGGAGCTGTTTTTT. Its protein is CASTGGGELFF.

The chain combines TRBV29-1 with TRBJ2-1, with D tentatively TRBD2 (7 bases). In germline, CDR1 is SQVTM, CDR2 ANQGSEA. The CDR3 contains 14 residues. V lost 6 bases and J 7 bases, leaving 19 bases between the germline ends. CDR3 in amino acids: CSVGGGGAGNEQFF. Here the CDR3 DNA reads TGCAGCGTCGGGGGAGGGGGGGCGGGGAATGAGCAGTTCTTC.

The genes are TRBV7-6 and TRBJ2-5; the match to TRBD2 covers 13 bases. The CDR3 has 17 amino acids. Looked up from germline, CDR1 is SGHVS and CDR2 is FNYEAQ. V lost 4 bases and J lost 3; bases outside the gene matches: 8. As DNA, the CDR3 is TGTGCCAGCAGCTCCCCACCCGGGACTAGCGGGGAAGAGACCCAGTACTTC. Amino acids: CASSSPPGTSGEETQYF.

This chain's CDR3 is CASSDWTSGGLSSYNEQFF. The CDR3 coding sequence is TGTGCCAGCAGTGACTGGACTAGCGGGGGCCTGAGCTCCTACAATGAGCAGTTCTTC. The chain employs TRBV6-1 and TRBJ2-1; 13 bases agree with TRBD2. The CDR3 runs to 19 residues. The V gene's germline CDR1 is MNHNS and CDR2 SASEGT. Trimming took 3 bases from V and 0 from J; bases not matched to a gene: 8.

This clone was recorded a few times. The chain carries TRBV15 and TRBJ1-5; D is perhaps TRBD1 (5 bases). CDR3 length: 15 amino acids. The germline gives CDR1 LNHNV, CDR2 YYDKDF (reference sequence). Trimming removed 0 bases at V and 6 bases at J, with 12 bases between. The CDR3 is CATSRDVQGFQPQHF. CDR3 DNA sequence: TGTGCCACCAGCAGAGATGTCCAGGGTTTTCAGCCCCAGCATTTT.